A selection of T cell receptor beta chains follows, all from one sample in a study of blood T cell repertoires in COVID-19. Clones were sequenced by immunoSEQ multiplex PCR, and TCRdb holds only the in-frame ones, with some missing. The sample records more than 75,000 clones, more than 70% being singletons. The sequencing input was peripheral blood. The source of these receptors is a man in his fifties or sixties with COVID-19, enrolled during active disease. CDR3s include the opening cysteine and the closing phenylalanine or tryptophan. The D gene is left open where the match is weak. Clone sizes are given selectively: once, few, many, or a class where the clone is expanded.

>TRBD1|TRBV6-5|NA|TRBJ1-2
CASFGQGANYGYTF
TGTGCCAGCTTTGGACAGGGAGCTAACTATGGCTACACCTTC
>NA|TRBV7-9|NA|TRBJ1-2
CASSLPHSGPYGYTF
TGTGCCAGCAGCTTACCCCATTCAGGGCCATATGGCTACACCTTC
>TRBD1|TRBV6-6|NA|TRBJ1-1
CASSPTGGTEAFF
TGTGCCAGCAGTCCGACAGGGGGGACTGAAGCTTTCTTT
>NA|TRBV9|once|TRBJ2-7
CASSYYRDNSYEQYF
TGTGCCAGCAGCTATTACCGGGACAACTCCTACGAGCAGTACTTC
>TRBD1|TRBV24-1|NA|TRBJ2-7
CATRNPDRGEQYF
TGTGCCACCAGAAACCCTGACAGGGGAGAGCAGTACTTC
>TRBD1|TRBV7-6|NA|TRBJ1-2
CASSGRDRGNYGYTF
TGTGCCAGCAGCGGACGGGACAGGGGTAACTATGGCTACACCTTC
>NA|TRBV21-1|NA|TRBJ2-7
CASTGRKDREICEQYF
TGTGCCAGCACGGGGCGGAAGGACAGGGAAATTTGTGAGCAGTACTTC
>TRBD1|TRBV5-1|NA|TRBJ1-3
CASSDPGQGNLNTIYF
TGCGCCAGCAGCGATCCGGGACAGGGGAATCTGAACACCATATATTTT
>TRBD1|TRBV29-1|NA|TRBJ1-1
CSVEVEGARAFF
TGCAGCGTTGAAGTGGAGGGGGCGCGGGCTTTCTTT
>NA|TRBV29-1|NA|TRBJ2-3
CSVEQGIDTQYF
TGCAGCGTTGAACAGGGCATAGATACGCAGTATTTT
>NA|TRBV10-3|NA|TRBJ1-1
CAISRTENTEAFF
TGTGCCATCAGTCGGACAGAGAACACTGAAGCTTTCTTT
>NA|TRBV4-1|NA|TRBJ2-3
CASSQDGGGTDTQYF
TGCGCCAGCAGCCAAGATGGCGGAGGCACAGATACGCAGTATTTT
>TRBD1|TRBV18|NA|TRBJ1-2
CASSPGQELYGYTF
TGTGCCAGCTCACCTGGACAGGAGCTCTATGGCTACACCTTC
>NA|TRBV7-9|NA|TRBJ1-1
CASSSDRNTEAFF
TGTGCCAGCAGCTCCGACAGGAACACTGAAGCTTTCTTT
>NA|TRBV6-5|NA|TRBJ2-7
CASSYSRGGNSYEQYF
TGTGCCAGCAGTTACTCTAGGGGGGGCAACTCCTACGAGCAGTACTTC
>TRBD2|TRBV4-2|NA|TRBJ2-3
CASSHPGGDTQYF
TGTGCCAGCAGCCATCCCGGGGGGGATACGCAGTATTTT
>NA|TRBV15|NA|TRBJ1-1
CATSRDHSTEAFF
TGTGCCACCAGCAGAGATCATAGCACTGAAGCTTTCTTT
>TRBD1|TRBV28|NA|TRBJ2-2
CASSYSGTVGTGELFF
TGTGCCAGCAGTTACTCCGGGACAGTCGGCACCGGGGAGCTGTTTTTT
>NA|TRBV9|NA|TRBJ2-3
CASSVGAGWLTDTQYF
TGTGCCAGCAGCGTAGGGGCGGGGTGGCTCACAGATACGCAGTATTTT
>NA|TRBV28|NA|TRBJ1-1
CASSSREGEVNTEAFF
TGTGCCAGCAGTTCCCGGGAGGGGGAGGTGAACACTGAAGCTTTCTTT
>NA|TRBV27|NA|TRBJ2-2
CASSPNTGELFF
TGTGCCAGCAGTCCAAACACCGGGGAGCTGTTTTTT
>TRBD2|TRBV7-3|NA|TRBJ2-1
CASAEGTSGFDEQFF
TGTGCCAGCGCTGAGGGGACTAGCGGCTTCGATGAGCAGTTCTTC
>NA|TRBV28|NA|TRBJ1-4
CASSLFMERGVDEKLFF
TGTGCCAGCAGTTTATTTATGGAACGGGGTGTCGATGAAAAACTGTTTTTT
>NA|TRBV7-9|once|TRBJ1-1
CASSLREYNTEAFF
TGTGCCAGCAGCTTAAGGGAGTATAACACTGAAGCTTTCTTT
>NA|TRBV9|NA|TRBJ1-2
CASSVGQDIIYGYTF
TGTGCCAGCAGCGTAGGGCAGGATATAATTTATGGCTACACCTTC
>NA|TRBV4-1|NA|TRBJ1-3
CASSQELTVSGNTIYF
TGCGCCAGCAGCCAAGAGTTAACGGTCTCTGGAAACACCATATATTTT
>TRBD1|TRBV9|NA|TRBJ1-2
CASSVEGTGLLGYGYTF
TGTGCCAGCAGCGTAGAAGGGACAGGGCTGCTGGGCTATGGCTACACCTTC